This T cell receptor beta chain appears in the sequencing data of a study of CXCR3-negative and CXCR3-positive naive CD8 T cells. Findings and limits, study-wide: Similar TRBV-TRBJ gene usage was seen in naive CXCR3-negative and CXCR3-positive cells, but not in memory cells. Comparably high diversity marked both naive subsets, whereas memory CD8+ cells had much lower diversity. The study found CXCR3 expression partially decreased after cryopreservation and ran most assays on fresh PBMCs.

The TRB libraries of cDNA were built by UMI-labeled 5' RACE. TCRdb processed the 5' RACE reads again and assigns one entry to each CDR3 protein, with no DNA. The sample totals around 29,000 distinct CDR3 sequences. Regarding this clonotype: What it recognizes is unknown.

In triplicate, each CD8+ T cell subset was sorted at fewer than 350,000 cells per replicate. The sequenced sample consisted of memory CD8+ T cells from blood. The TCR was taken from a human donor in good health. Some clones in this sample may be carry-over from other donors' samples.

The CDR3 loop reads CSGGTGGYEQYF. The gene calls are TRBV29-1 and TRBJ2-7; without DNA, the TCRdb call of TRBD1 cannot be checked. There are 12 residues in the CDR3. Germline V lookup: CDR1 SQVTM, CDR2 ANQGSEA.